Below, 13 T cell receptor beta chains from the same sample are listed, as sequenced in a study of cytomegalovirus exposure and HLA in healthy donors (dated by TCRdb to about 2017). The method behind the library was the immunoSEQ multiplex PCR assay. For the multiplex PCR, a mixture combining 60 forward primers for TCR Vbeta segments and 13 reverse primers for TCR Jbeta segments was used. TCRdb holds this immuneACCESS table with in-frame rearrangements only. Some clones are missing; in checked studies, unresolved V genes explain under half, and the rest has no known cause. Counted in this sample were about 150,000 clones; around 80% of them appeared once. Of the sample, approximately 4.3% falls within the top ten clones. The sequenced sample consisted of PBMCs. Source of these receptors: a man between 25 and 39 years old in good health.

The chain couples TRBV5-1 to TRBJ2-5; TRBD2 is a possible D gene (6 bases). The end of the DNA is better explained by TRBJ2-7, so the J call may be wrong. The CDR3 is 14 residues long. CDR1 SGHRS and CDR2 YFSETQ come from the germline V gene. CDR3 nucleotides: TGCGCCACCCGCTTGGGCAGTAGCGGTCCCGAGCAGTACTTC. As protein: CATRLGSSGPEQYF.

V gene TRBV13 combines with J gene TRBJ2-1, with 8 bases that match TRBD2. J gave up 7 bases and V 3 bases, and 8 bases lay outside the gene matches. Germline values: CDR1 PRHDT, CDR2 FYEKMQ (reference sequence). The CDR3 totals 15 residues. Here the CDR3 reads CASSFLTGGLNEQFF. CDR3 nucleotide sequence: TGTGCCAGCAGCTTCCTAACGGGAGGGCTTAATGAGCAGTTCTTC.

CDR3 protein: CASSIAGEKAEAFF. The CDR3 DNA follows: TGTGCCAGCAGCATCGCGGGGGAGAAAGCTGAAGCTTTCTTT. The chain joins TRBV7-8 to TRBJ1-1; D might be TRBD1 (5 bases). The germline V gene has CDR1 SGHVS and CDR2 FQNEAQ. This CDR3 spans 14 amino acids. Trimming pared 5 bases from V and 6 bases from J, leaving 16 bases between.

The gene calls are TRBV30 and TRBJ1-3; tentatively, D is TRBD1 (6 bases). V gave up 6 bases and J gave up 0 bases, with 9 bases separating them. The germline V gene encodes CDR1 GTSNPN and CDR2 SVGIG (reference sequence). This CDR3 is built from 13 residues. CDR3 residues: CACDRYSGNTIYF. The CDR3 nucleotides read TGTGCCTGCGACAGGTACTCTGGAAACACCATATATTTT.

This sequence joins TRBV15 and TRBJ2-7; TRBD2 matches at 11 bases. Germline assignment: CDR1 LNHNV and CDR2 YYDKDF (reference sequence). With 3 bases clipped from V and 3 bases from J, the junction kept 10 bases outside the gene matches. This CDR3 is 17 amino acids long. CDR3 sequence: CATSSPGTSGSSYEQYF. The CDR3 region has the DNA TGTGCCACCAGCAGCCCTGGCACTAGCGGGAGTAGCTACGAGCAGTACTTC. The full variable domain, with the rest looked up from reference TRBV15 and TRBJ2-7, is DAMVIQNPRYQVTQFGKPVTLSCSQTLNHNVMYWYQQKSSQAPKLLFHYYDKDFNNEADTPDNFQSRRPNTSFCFLDIRSPGLGDTAMYLCATSSPGTSGSSYEQYFGPGTRLTVT.

This CDR3 reads CASSEWRGSDRVNEQFF. The CDR3 DNA sequence: TGCGCCAGCAGTGAGTGGAGGGGGTCCGACAGGGTCAATGAGCAGTTCTTC. This sequence joins TRBV10-1 and TRBJ2-1, with D possibly being TRBD1 (7 bases). Trimming cost V 1 base and J 6 bases, with 19 bases left between them. Germline V lookup: CDR1 WNHNN, CDR2 SYGVQD (reference sequence). The CDR3 contains 17 residues.

The CDR3 protein is CASSLVGTSSTDTQYF. The DNA of the CDR3 is TGTGCCAGCAGCTTAGTGGGGACTAGCAGCACAGATACGCAGTATTTT. The rearrangement joins TRBV7-2 to TRBJ2-3; 9 nucleotides line up with TRBD2. The CDR3 sequence is 16 residues long. V lost 1 base to trimming and J lost 0 bases; unmatched junction nucleotides: 2. CDR1 is SGHTA and CDR2 is FQGNSA in the germline V gene.

V gene TRBV30 combines with J gene TRBJ2-6; D is uncertain. This CDR3 has 15 residues. With 0 bases removed from V and 0 bases from J, the gap between germline ends came to 6 bases. CDR1 is GTSNPN and CDR2 is SVGIG in the germline V gene (reference sequence). The CDR3, as DNA: TGTGCCTGGAGTGTGTGGCACTCTGGGGCCAACGTCCTGACTTTC. Protein: CAWSVWHSGANVLTF.

This chain uses TRBV11-3 with TRBJ2-1; the match to TRBD1 covers 9 bases. The V gene's germline CDR1 is SGHNT and CDR2 YENEEA. V was pared by 5 bases and J by 1 base, with 15 bases of the junction left unmatched. There are 19 residues in the CDR3. CDR3 sequence: CASSHGDRVTQTSYNEQFF. The CDR3 bases are TGTGCCAGCAGCCATGGGGACAGGGTAACCCAAACGTCCTACAATGAGCAGTTCTTC.

The gene calls are TRBV7-2 and TRBJ1-2, with D hard to call. This CDR3 spans 14 amino acids. Trimming removed 3 bases at V and 4 bases at J, with 12 bases between. Germline assignment: CDR1 SGHTA and CDR2 FQGNSA. The CDR3 loop is CASSFSLTGYGYTF. CDR3 nucleotides: TGTGCCAGCAGCTTTTCCCTAACCGGCTATGGCTACACCTTC.

Details on this clone: In the same sample, other DNA sequences code for this CDR3. The rearrangement uses TRBV18 and TRBJ2-7; D is unclear. This CDR3 has 13 residues. Trimming removed 2 bases from V and 0 bases from J, with 5 bases in between. Per the germline V gene, CDR1 is KGHSH and CDR2 is LQKENI. Here the CDR3 reads CASSPGSSYEQYF. The CDR3 nucleotides are TGTGCCAGCTCACCAGGCAGCTCCTACGAGCAGTACTTC.

This chain connects TRBV7-9 to TRBJ2-7; TRBD1 might be the D (5 bases). CDR1 is SEHNR and CDR2 is FQNEAQ in the germline V gene (reference sequence). The CDR3 length is 13 residues. Trimming left V 6 bases short and J 4 bases short, with 13 bases between. The CDR3 here is CASRGLSQYEQYF. The CDR3 DNA is TGTGCCAGCAGGGGGCTGAGCCAGTACGAGCAGTACTTC.

This rearrangement joins TRBV5-6 to TRBJ2-7; D remains unclear. CDR3 length: 13 amino acids. V shed 1 base and J shed 3 bases, with 8 bases lying between them. Germline V gives CDR1 SGHDT, CDR2 YYEEEE. The CDR3 sequence: CASSLFYFYEQYF. For the CDR3, the DNA is TGTGCCAGCAGCTTGTTCTATTTCTACGAGCAGTACTTC.